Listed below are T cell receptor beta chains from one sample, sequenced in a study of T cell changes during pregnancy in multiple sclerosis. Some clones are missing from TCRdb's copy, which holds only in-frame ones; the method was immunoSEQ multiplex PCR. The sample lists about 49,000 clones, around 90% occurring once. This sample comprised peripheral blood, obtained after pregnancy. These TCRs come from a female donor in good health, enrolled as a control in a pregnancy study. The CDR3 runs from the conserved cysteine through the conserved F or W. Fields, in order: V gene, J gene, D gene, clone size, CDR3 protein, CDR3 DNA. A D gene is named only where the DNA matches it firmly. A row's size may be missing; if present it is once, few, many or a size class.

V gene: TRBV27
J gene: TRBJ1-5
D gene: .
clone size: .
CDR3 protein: CASSPRPATASRQPQHF
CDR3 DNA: TGTGCCAGCAGTCCTCGCCCAGCGACAGCCTCTAGACAGCCCCAGCATTTT

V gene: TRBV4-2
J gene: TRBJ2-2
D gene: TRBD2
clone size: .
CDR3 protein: CASSQGLGDTGELFF
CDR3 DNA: TGTGCCAGCAGCCAGGGACTAGGGGACACCGGGGAGCTGTTTTTT

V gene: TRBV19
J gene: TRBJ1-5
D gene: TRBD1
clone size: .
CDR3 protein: CASSIVTGGRSNQPQHF
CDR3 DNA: TGTGCCAGTAGTATAGTGACAGGGGGCAGGAGCAATCAGCCCCAGCATTTT

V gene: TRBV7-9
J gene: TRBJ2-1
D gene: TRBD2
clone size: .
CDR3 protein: CASSLSGGPSSYNEQFF
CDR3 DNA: TGTGCCAGCAGCTTAAGCGGGGGCCCTAGCTCCTACAATGAGCAGTTCTTC

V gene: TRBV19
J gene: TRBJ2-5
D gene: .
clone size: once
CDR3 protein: CASSNSGQETQYF
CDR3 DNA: TGTGCCAGTAGTAATTCAGGACAAGAGACCCAGTACTTC

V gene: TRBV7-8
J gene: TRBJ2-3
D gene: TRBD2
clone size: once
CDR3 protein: CASSLGILLARRTDTQYF
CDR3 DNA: TGTGCCAGCAGCTTAGGGATTTTACTAGCGCGTCGCACAGATACGCAGTATTTT

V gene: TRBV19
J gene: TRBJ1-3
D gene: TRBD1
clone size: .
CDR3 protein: CASSRGQGYSGNTIYF
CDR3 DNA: TGTGCCAGTAGTCGGGGACAGGGCTACTCTGGAAACACCATATATTTT

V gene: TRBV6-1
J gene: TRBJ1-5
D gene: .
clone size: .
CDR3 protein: CASKGDSNQPQHF
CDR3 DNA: TGTGCCAGCAAGGGGGATAGCAATCAGCCCCAGCATTTT

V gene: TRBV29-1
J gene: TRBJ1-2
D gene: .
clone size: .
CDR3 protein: CSAPVGGYGYTF
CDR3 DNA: TGCAGCGCCCCGGTGGGGGGCTATGGCTACACCTTC

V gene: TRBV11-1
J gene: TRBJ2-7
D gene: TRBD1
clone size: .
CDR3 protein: CASSWGPGQGSSYEQYF
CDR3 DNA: TGTGCCAGCAGCTGGGGACCCGGACAGGGTTCCTCCTACGAGCAGTACTTC

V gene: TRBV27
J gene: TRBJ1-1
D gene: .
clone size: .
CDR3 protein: CASRAGNEAFF
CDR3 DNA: TGTGCCAGCAGAGCGGGAAATGAAGCTTTCTTT

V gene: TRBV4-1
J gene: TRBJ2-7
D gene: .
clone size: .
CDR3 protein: CASSQEGRARSYEQYF
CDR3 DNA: TGCGCCAGCAGCCAAGAAGGCAGGGCTCGCTCCTACGAGCAGTACTTC

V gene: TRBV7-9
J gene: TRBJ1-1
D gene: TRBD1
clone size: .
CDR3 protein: CASSKPGQGLRAVNTEAFF
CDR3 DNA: TGTGCCAGCAGCAAACCGGGACAGGGTTTGCGGGCGGTGAACACTGAAGCTTTCTTT

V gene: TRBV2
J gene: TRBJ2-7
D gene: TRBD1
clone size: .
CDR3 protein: CASSGLVTGGIYEQYF
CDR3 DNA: TGTGCCAGCAGCGGGCTCGTGACAGGGGGTATCTACGAGCAGTACTTC

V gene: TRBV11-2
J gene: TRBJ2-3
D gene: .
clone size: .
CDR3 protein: CASSLKEGRGTDTQYF
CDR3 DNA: TGTGCCAGCAGCTTAAAGGAGGGGCGCGGCACAGATACGCAGTATTTT

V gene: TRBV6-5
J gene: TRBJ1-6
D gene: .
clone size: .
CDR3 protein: CASSPVRANNSPLHF
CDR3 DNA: TGTGCCAGCAGTCCAGTCAGGGCGAATAATTCACCCCTCCACTTT

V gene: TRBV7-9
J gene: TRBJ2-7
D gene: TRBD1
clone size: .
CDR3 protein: CASSAMDRGRGRAYEQYF
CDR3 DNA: TGTGCCAGCAGCGCTATGGACAGGGGGCGAGGCCGCGCCTACGAGCAGTACTTC

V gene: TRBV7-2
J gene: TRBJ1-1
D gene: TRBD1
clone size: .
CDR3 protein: CASSPLGQGPIGQAFF
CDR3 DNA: TGTGCCAGCAGCCCACTAGGACAGGGGCCTATAGGCCAGGCTTTCTTT

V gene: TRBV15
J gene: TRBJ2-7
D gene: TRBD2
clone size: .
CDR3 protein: CATSRESGGADEQYF
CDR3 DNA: TGTGCCACCAGCAGAGAGAGCGGGGGGGCCGACGAGCAGTACTTC

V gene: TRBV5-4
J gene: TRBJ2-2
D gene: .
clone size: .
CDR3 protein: CASSLPVNTGELFF
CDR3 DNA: TGTGCCAGCAGCTTGCCCGTGAACACCGGGGAGCTGTTTTTT

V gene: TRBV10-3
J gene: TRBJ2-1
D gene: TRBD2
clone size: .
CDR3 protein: CAISAGEESNEQFF
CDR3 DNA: TGTGCCATCAGCGCGGGAGAGGAAAGTAATGAGCAGTTCTTC

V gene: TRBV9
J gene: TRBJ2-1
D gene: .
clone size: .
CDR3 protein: CASSVRGTEQFF
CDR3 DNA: TGTGCCAGCAGCGTAAGAGGTACTGAGCAGTTCTTC

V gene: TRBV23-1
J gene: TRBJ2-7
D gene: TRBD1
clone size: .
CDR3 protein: CASSQPDRSLPPCDYEQYF
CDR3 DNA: TGCGCCAGCAGTCAACCGGACAGGTCTCTACCGCCGTGCGACTACGAGCAGTACTTC

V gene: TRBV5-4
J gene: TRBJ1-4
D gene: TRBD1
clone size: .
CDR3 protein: CASSFRQGSTNEKLFF
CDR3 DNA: TGTGCCAGCAGCTTCCGACAGGGTTCAACTAATGAAAAACTGTTTTTT

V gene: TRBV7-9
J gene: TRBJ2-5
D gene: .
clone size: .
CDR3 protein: CASSLGSRAYRQDQETQYF
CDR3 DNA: TGTGCCAGCAGCTTAGGATCCAGGGCCTACCGGCAGGACCAAGAGACCCAGTACTTC

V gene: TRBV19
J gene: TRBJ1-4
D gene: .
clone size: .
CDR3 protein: CASSQAGIGEKLFF
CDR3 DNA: TGTGCCAGTAGTCAGGCCGGGATCGGTGAAAAACTGTTTTTT

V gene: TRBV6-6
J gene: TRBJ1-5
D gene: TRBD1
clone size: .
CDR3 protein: CASRPPGQGTDQPQHF
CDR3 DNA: TGTGCCAGCAGGCCCCCGGGACAGGGGACGGATCAGCCCCAGCATTTT

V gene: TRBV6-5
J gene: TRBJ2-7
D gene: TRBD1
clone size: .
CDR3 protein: CASRMTGGGPYEQYF
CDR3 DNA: TGTGCCAGCAGGATGACAGGGGGGGGACCCTACGAGCAGTACTTC

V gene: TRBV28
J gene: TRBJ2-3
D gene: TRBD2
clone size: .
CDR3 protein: CASSHGTSGAETQYF
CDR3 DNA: TGTGCCAGCAGCCACGGGACTAGCGGAGCAGAGACGCAGTATTTT

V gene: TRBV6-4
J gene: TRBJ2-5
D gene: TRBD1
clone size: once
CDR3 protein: CASSDSGGPVLYF
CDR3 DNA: TGTGCCAGCAGTGACTCAGGGGGCCCGGTCCTGTACTTC

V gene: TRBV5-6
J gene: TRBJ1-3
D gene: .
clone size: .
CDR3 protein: CASSHGRDMGGNTIYF
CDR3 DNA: TGTGCCAGCAGCCACGGCAGGGATATGGGCGGAAACACCATATATTTT

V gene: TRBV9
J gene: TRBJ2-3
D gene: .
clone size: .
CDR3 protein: CASSVGIATDTQYF
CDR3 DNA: TGTGCCAGCAGCGTGGGGATAGCGACAGATACGCAGTATTTT

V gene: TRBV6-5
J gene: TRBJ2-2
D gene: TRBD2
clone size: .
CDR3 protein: CASSSGLAGRGELFF
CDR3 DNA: TGTGCCAGCAGTTCGGGACTAGCGGGACGCGGGGAGCTGTTTTTT

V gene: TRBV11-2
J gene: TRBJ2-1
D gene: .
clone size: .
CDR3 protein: CASSLGVHYNEQFF
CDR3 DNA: TGTGCCAGCAGCTTAGGAGTCCATTACAATGAGCAGTTCTTC

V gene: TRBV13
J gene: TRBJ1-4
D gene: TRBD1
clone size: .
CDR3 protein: CASSLARTGGNEKLFF
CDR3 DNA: TGTGCCAGCAGCTTAGCCCGGACAGGGGGCAATGAAAAACTGTTTTTT

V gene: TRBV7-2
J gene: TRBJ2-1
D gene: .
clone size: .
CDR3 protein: CASSLMRDEQFF
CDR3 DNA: TGTGCCAGCAGCTTAATGAGGGATGAGCAGTTCTTC

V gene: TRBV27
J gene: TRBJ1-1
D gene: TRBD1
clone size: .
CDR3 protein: CASSPRQGAEAFF
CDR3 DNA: TGTGCCAGCAGTCCCCGACAGGGGGCTGAAGCTTTCTTT

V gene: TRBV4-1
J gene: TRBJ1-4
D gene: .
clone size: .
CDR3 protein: CASSQAPGSEKLFF
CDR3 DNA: TGCGCCAGCAGCCAAGCTCCCGGGTCTGAAAAACTGTTTTTT

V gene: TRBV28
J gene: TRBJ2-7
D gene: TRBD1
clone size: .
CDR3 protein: CASTEGQASYEQYF
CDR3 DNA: TGTGCCAGCACCGAGGGACAGGCTTCCTACGAGCAGTACTTC

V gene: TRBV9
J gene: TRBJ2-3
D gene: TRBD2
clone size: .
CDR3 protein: CASSTDLTSGRLDTQYF
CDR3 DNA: TGTGCCAGCAGCACAGACTTGACTAGCGGGAGGCTCGATACGCAGTATTTT

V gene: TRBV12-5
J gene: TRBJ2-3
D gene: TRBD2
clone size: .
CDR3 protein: CASVISGGPTDTQYF
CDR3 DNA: TGTGCTAGTGTCATAAGCGGGGGACCCACAGATACGCAGTATTTT

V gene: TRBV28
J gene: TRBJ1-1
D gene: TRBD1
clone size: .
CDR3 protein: CASSTTGVKRAFF
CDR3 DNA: TGTGCCAGCAGTACCACAGGGGTGAAACGAGCTTTCTTT

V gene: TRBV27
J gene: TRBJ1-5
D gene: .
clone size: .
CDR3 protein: CASSLSGRGGTQPQHF
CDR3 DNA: TGTGCCAGCAGTTTATCGGGCAGGGGAGGGACTCAGCCCCAGCATTTT

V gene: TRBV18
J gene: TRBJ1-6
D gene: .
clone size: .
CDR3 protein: CASSPLPSTGQNSPLHF
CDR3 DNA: TGTGCCAGCTCACCGTTGCCGTCGACGGGTCAAAATTCACCCCTCCACTTT

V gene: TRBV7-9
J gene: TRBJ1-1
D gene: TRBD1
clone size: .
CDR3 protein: CASSLEAGTGLNTEAFF
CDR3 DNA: TGTGCCAGCAGCTTAGAGGCCGGGACAGGTTTGAACACTGAAGCTTTCTTT

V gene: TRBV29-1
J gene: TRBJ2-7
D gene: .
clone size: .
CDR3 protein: CSGQVSYEQYF
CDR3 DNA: TGCAGCGGACAGGTCTCCTACGAGCAGTACTTC

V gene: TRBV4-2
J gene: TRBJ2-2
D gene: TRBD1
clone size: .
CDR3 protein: CASSQSGDRETGELFF
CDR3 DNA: TGTGCCAGCAGCCAAAGCGGAGACAGGGAAACCGGGGAGCTGTTTTTT

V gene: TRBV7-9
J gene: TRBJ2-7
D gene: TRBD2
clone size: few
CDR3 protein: CASSSSRLARPYEQYF
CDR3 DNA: TGTGCCAGCAGCTCTTCCCGACTAGCGCGACCCTACGAGCAGTACTTC

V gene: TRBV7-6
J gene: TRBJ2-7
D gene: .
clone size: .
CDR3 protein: CASSLWTDEQYF
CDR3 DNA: TGTGCCAGCAGCTTATGGACAGACGAGCAGTACTTC

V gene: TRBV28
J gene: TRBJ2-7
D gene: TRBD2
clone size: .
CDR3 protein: CASRRTSGSFEQYF
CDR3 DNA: TGTGCCAGCAGGAGGACTAGCGGGAGTTTCGAGCAGTACTTC

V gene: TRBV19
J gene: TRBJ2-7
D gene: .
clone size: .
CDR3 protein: CASSTHFEQYF
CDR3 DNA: TGTGCCAGTAGTACCCACTTCGAGCAGTACTTC

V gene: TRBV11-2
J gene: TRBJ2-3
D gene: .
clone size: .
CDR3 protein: CASSNYRDTQYF
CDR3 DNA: TGTGCCAGCAGCAACTACAGGGATACGCAGTATTTT

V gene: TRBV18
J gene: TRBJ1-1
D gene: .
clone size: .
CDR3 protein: CASSPEANTEAFF
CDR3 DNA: TGTGCCAGCTCACCAGAGGCGAACACTGAAGCTTTCTTT

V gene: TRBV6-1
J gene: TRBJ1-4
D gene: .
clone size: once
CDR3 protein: CASSRTVSTNEKLFF
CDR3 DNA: TGTGCCAGCAGTCGGACAGTCTCAACTAATGAAAAACTGTTTTTT

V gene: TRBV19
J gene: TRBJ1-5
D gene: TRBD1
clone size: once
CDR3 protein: CASSLRGTGVGQPQHF
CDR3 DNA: TGTGCCAGTAGTCTAAGAGGAACAGGGGTGGGTCAGCCCCAGCATTTT

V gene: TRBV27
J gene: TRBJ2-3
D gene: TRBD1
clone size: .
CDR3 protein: CASSLKDRGWTDTQYF
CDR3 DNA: TGTGCCAGCAGTTTAAAGGACAGGGGGTGGACAGATACGCAGTATTTT

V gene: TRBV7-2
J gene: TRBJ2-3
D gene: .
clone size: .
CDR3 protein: CASSLVAKNPDTQYF
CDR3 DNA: TGTGCCAGCAGCTTAGTGGCAAAGAACCCAGATACGCAGTATTTT

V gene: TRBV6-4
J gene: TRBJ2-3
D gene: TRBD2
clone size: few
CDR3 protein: CASSGKAGGTDTQYF
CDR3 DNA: TGTGCCAGCAGCGGTAAAGCGGGGGGCACAGATACGCAGTATTTT

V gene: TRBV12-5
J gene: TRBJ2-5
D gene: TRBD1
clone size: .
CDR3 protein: CASARDRVVSGETQYF
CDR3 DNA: TGTGCTAGTGCTCGGGACAGGGTAGTTTCGGGAGAGACCCAGTACTTC

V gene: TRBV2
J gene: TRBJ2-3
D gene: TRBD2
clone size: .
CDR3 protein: CASSGGRGAYTDTQYF
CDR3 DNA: TGTGCCAGCAGTGGGGGGCGGGGGGCCTACACAGATACGCAGTATTTT